Listed here are 32 T cell receptor beta chains from one sample, sequenced in a study of sequential checkpoint blockade in melanoma. Treatment indicated: randomized to nivolumab then ipilimumab (arm A) or the reverse (arm B). TCRdb keeps only in-frame clones here, not all; method: immunoSEQ multiplex PCR. The profile shows approximately 5,200 clones, around 79% of them singletons. The sample was CD8+ T cells sorted from blood (inferred from file names), taken from a patient given nivolumab and ipilimumab in sequence. Every receptor here comes from a human donor with melanoma.

This clone is medium-sized. The V gene is TRBV7-9, the J gene TRBJ2-7, with 7 bases matching TRBD2. The J segment lost 3 bases and the V segment lost 7 bases, leaving 15 bases of the junction unmatched. The CDR3 covers 16 residues. CDR1 is SEHNR and CDR2 is FQNEAQ in the germline V gene (reference sequence). CDR3 coding DNA: TGTGCCAGCACCCCAACTTACGGCGGGAGTCGCTACGAGCAGTACTTC. It encodes CASTPTYGGSRYEQYF.

V and J are TRBV11-3 and TRBJ2-1, with 7 nucleotides matching TRBD1. Germline V gene sequence: CDR1 SGHNT, CDR2 YENEEA. The CDR3 totals 14 residues. V lost 3 bases and J lost 2; bases outside the gene matches: 1. CDR3 bases: TGTGCCAGCAGCTTGACAGGGACCTACAATGAGCAGTTCTTC. Translated, it gives CASSLTGTYNEQFF.

This clone is categorized as medium-sized. The chain joins TRBV4-2 to TRBJ2-1, with D maybe TRBD2 (6 bases). Germline CDR1 is LGHNA and CDR2 is YNFKEQ. V was cut by 4 bases and J by 2 bases, with 12 bases left in between. The CDR3 spans 15 residues. For the CDR3, the DNA is TGTGCCAGCAGCCTCGTGGGAGGTACCTACAATGAGCAGTTCTTC. As protein: CASSLVGGTYNEQFF.

This chain uses TRBV9 with TRBJ1-4, with TRBD1 matching over 7 bases. The junction had 4 bases not matched to a gene; V was cut back by 1 base and J by 10 bases. The CDR3 runs 13 residues. Germline V gene sequence: CDR1 SGDLS, CDR2 YYNGEE. CDR3 residues: CASSVTGVGKLFF. As DNA, the CDR3 is TGTGCCAGCAGCGTAACAGGGGTCGGAAAACTGTTTTTT.

The CDR3, as DNA: TGTGCCAGCAGTTTGGGCACTAGCGGGGTCACAGATACGCAGTATTTT. Encoded protein: CASSLGTSGVTDTQYF. The genes are TRBV27 and TRBJ2-3, with TRBD2 matching 10 bases. This CDR3 is built from 16 residues. With 3 bases clipped from V and 2 bases from J, the junction kept 5 bases outside the gene matches. The germline CDR1 and CDR2 sequences are MNHEY and SMNVEV (reference sequence).

This clone was detected once. The V and J genes are TRBV5-1 and TRBJ2-2, with 12 bases lining up with TRBD2. The CDR3 spans 15 residues. V was pared by 4 bases and J by 7 bases, with 5 bases of the junction left unmatched. CDR1 and CDR2 from the germline V gene are SGHRS and YFSETQ. The CDR3 loop is CASSPSGGAGGELFF. CDR3 sequence (DNA): TGCGCCAGCAGCCCTAGCGGGGGGGCCGGCGGGGAGCTGTTTTTT. Full variable domain (missing parts from reference TRBV5-1 and TRBJ2-2): KAGVTQTPRYLIKTRGQQVTLSCSPISGHRSVSWYQQTPGQGLQFLFEYFSETQRNKGNFPGRFSGRQFSNSRSEMNVSTLELGDSALYLCASSPSGGAGGELFFGEGSRLTVL.

This clone has only a few counts. The chain carries TRBV27 and TRBJ2-2, with a tentative D call TRBD2 (5 bases). Trimming left V 2 bases short and J 11 bases short, with 9 bases between. The CDR3 sequence is 12 residues long. Germline V gene data show CDR1 as MNHEY and CDR2 as SMNVEV (reference sequence). The CDR3 nucleotides read TGTGCCAGCAGTTTAGGTGGGAGAGAGCTGTTTTTT. It codes for CASSLGGRELFF.

V is TRBV7-9 and J is TRBJ2-7; D gene unclear. V lost 5 bases and J 3 bases, leaving 5 bases between the germline ends. This CDR3 is 11 amino acids long. The V gene's germline CDR1 is SEHNR and CDR2 FQNEAQ (reference sequence). For the CDR3, the DNA is TGTGCCAGCAGCCGCGACTACGAGCAGTACTTC. It codes for CASSRDYEQYF.

The chain joins TRBV9 to TRBJ2-6; 10 bases are a match to TRBD1. With 4 bases clipped from V and 4 bases from J, the junction kept 11 bases outside the gene matches. The CDR3 extends over 18 amino acids. CDR1 is SGDLS, CDR2 YYNGEE, per germline. The CDR3 region is CASSMGQGMVVGANVLTF. The CDR3 DNA reads TGTGCCAGCAGCATGGGACAGGGGATGGTAGTGGGGGCCAACGTCCTGACTTTC.

The count of this clone is one. V usage is TRBV2 and J usage is TRBJ2-1; D is ambiguous. The CDR3 is made up of 15 amino acids. Germline V gives CDR1 SNHLY, CDR2 FYNNEI. V was shortened by 5 bases and J by 0 bases, with 11 bases between the two germline ends. CDR3: CASSSDSSSYNEQFF. The CDR3 coding sequence is TGTGCCAGCAGTAGCGACTCCTCCTCCTACAATGAGCAGTTCTTC.

This clone was counted only a few times. This sequence joins TRBV13 and TRBJ1-5, with TRBD1 matching over 7 bases. The CDR3 consists of 14 residues. V shed 3 bases and J 6 bases; nucleotides not matched to a gene: 5. The germline V gene encodes CDR1 PRHDT and CDR2 FYEKMQ (reference sequence). The CDR3 DNA sequence: TGTGCCAGCAGCTTGGGACAGTCGGTTCAGCCCCAGCATTTT. It is translated as CASSLGQSVQPQHF.

The genes are TRBV5-1 and TRBJ2-7, with 7 bases aligning to TRBD1. Germline CDR1 is SGHRS and CDR2 is YFSETQ. J lost 2 bases, V lost 4 bases, and 3 bases had no gene match. The CDR3 runs to 13 residues. The CDR3 here is CASSIGTAYEQYF. For the CDR3, the DNA is TGCGCCAGCAGCATAGGGACAGCCTACGAGCAGTACTTC.

The chain uses TRBV2 and TRBJ2-3, with D hard to call. Trimming left V 5 bases short and J 0 bases short, with 6 bases between. This CDR3 has 13 amino acids. The germline gives CDR1 SNHLY, CDR2 FYNNEI. CDR3 DNA: TGTGCCAGCAGTTTTCCTAGCACAGATACGCAGTATTTT. This gives the protein CASSFPSTDTQYF.

V usage is TRBV18 and J usage is TRBJ2-5, with a weak D call TRBD2 (7 bases). Germline-derived CDR1 and CDR2 are KGHSH and LQKENI. V was cut by 3 bases and J by 1 base, with 21 bases left in between. The CDR3 is 18 residues long. The CDR3 region is CASSPSRLLRGAQETQYF. The CDR3 nucleotides are TGTGCCAGCTCACCTTCTCGACTGCTTCGGGGGGCCCAAGAGACCCAGTACTTC.

This clone is large (0.1 to 1%) within its sample. The chain joins TRBV28 to TRBJ1-4; no clear D gene. Trimming pared 6 bases from V and 5 bases from J, leaving 16 bases between. Germline V gives CDR1 MDHEN, CDR2 SYDVKM. The CDR3 length is 15 residues. CDR3 coding DNA: TGTGCCAGCAGCTCTTTAATACACCCCAATGAAAAACTGTTTTTT. This encodes CASSSLIHPNEKLFF. Full variable domain (rest looked up from reference TRBV28 and TRBJ1-4): DVKVTQSSRYLVKRTGEKVFLECVQDMDHENMFWYRQDPGLGLRLIYFSYDVKMKEKGDIPEGYSVSREKKERFSLILESASTNQTSMYLCASSSLIHPNEKLFFGSGTQLSVL.

The CDR3 nucleotides are TGTGCCAGTAGTATTCGGGCGGGAGGGCCTTTATACAATGAGCAGTTCTTC. The encoded protein is CASSIRAGGPLYNEQFF. The chain recombines TRBV19 with TRBJ2-1; 9 nucleotides align to TRBD2. Germline CDR1 reads LNHDA; CDR2 reads SQIVND (reference sequence). The CDR3 has 17 amino acids. V shed 3 bases, J shed 4 bases, and the junction held 10 bases outside the gene matches. The whole variable domain, filled in from reference TRBV19 and TRBJ2-1, reads DGGITQSPKYLFRKEGQNVTLSCEQNLNHDAMYWYRQDPGQGLRLIYYSQIVNDFQKGDIAEGYSVSREKKESFPLTVTSAQKNPTAFYLCASSIRAGGPLYNEQFFGPGTRLTVL.

V and J are TRBV7-3 and TRBJ1-2; 7 bases align to TRBD1. V shed 3 bases, J shed 5 bases, and the junction held 9 bases outside the gene matches. The CDR3 has 15 residues. Germline CDR1 is SGHTA and CDR2 is FQGTGA. CDR3 nucleotides: TGTGCCAGCAGCTTGGGGCCTGACAGGGATTATGGCTACACCTTC. Translating it yields CASSLGPDRDYGYTF.

The V call is TRBV7-6, the J call TRBJ2-2, with 11 bases matching TRBD2. This CDR3 region has 15 residues. V trimming: 5 bases; J trimming: 5 bases; junction bases outside the gene matches: 4. Germline values: CDR1 SGHVS, CDR2 FNYEAQ. CDR3 amino acids: CASSLWTSGTGELFF. In DNA form, the CDR3 reads TGTGCCAGCAGCCTGTGGACTAGCGGGACCGGGGAGCTGTTTTTT. Full variable domain (missing parts from reference TRBV7-6 and TRBJ2-2): GAGVSQSPRYKVTKRGQDVALRCDPISGHVSLYWYRQALGQGPEFLTYFNYEAQQDKSGLPNDRFSAERPEGSISTLTIQRTEQRDSAMYRCASSLWTSGTGELFFGEGSRLTVL.

V is TRBV7-3 and J is TRBJ2-1, with D unresolved. Trimming cost V 3 bases and J 9 bases, with 12 bases left between them. The CDR3 is made up of 13 amino acids. Germline CDR1 is SGHTA and CDR2 is FQGTGA. The CDR3 loop reads CASSLSSWSEQFF. As DNA, the CDR3 is TGTGCCAGCAGCTTGAGTAGCTGGAGTGAGCAGTTCTTC. Looking up the rest from reference TRBV7-3 and TRBJ2-1 gives the full variable domain: GAGVSQTPSNKVTEKGKYVELRCDPISGHTALYWYRQSLGQGPEFLIYFQGTGAADDSGLPNDRFFAVRPEGSVSTLKIQRTERGDSAVYLCASSLSSWSEQFFGPGTRLTVL.

The V and J genes are TRBV9 and TRBJ2-1; 7 bases fit TRBD2. V was pared by 0 bases and J by 3 bases, with 3 bases of the junction left unmatched. The germline gives CDR1 SGDLS, CDR2 YYNGEE. There are 15 residues in the CDR3. The CDR3 DNA follows: TGTGCCAGCAGCGTAGAGGGACTACTCTACAATGAGCAGTTCTTC. Its translation is CASSVEGLLYNEQFF.

The chain uses TRBV9 and TRBJ2-1, with 12 bases matching TRBD2. CDR1 is SGDLS, CDR2 YYNGEE, per germline. This CDR3 is built from 15 residues. The V segment lost 3 bases and the J segment 7 bases; nucleotides outside the gene matches: 5. CDR3 in amino acids: CASSESSGRGNEQFF. The DNA for the CDR3 is TGTGCCAGCAGCGAGTCTAGCGGGAGGGGGAATGAGCAGTTCTTC.

The rearrangement joins TRBV27 to TRBJ2-1, with D unclear. Germline V gene lookup returns CDR1 MNHEY and CDR2 SMNVEV (reference sequence). The CDR3 runs 14 residues. The germline V and J ends were trimmed by 3 bases and 0 bases, with 6 bases remaining between them. The CDR3 reads CASSFTSSYNEQFF. In DNA form, the CDR3 reads TGTGCCAGCAGTTTTACCAGCTCCTACAATGAGCAGTTCTTC.

The rearrangement uses TRBV7-8 and TRBJ2-7; D not certain. Germline V gene sequence: CDR1 SGHVS, CDR2 FQNEAQ. This CDR3 is built from 13 residues. Trimming shortened V by 5 bases and J by 2 bases, and 10 bases separated the two germline ends. The CDR3 DNA is TGTGCCAGCAGCCTGACAAGGACCTACGAGCAGTACTTC. Amino acids: CASSLTRTYEQYF.

The chain recombines TRBV5-6 with TRBJ1-4; possibly TRBD1 for D (6 bases). This CDR3 comprises 14 residues. Trimming took 0 bases from V and 7 from J, leaving 10 bases between them. Germline CDR1 and CDR2: SGHDT and YYEEEE. This chain's CDR3 is CASSLEQGPEKLFF. The CDR3 DNA reads as TGTGCCAGCAGCTTGGAACAGGGTCCTGAAAAACTGTTTTTT.

The J gene is TRBJ2-7, the V gene TRBV9; D possibly corresponds to TRBD1 (6 bases). The CDR3 loop spans 15 amino acids. V was clipped by 0 bases and J by 2 bases, with 12 bases between them. Germline V gene lookup returns CDR1 SGDLS and CDR2 YYNGEE. CDR3 sequence reads: CASSVGYRATYEQYF. CDR3 sequence (DNA): TGTGCCAGCAGCGTAGGGTACAGGGCGACCTACGAGCAGTACTTC.

This chain connects TRBV7-6 to TRBJ2-5; D is possibly TRBD1 (6 bases). V lost 4 bases, J lost 2 bases, and 11 bases lay in between. Germline V gives CDR1 SGHVS, CDR2 FNYEAQ. The CDR3 loop spans 14 amino acids. CDR3 protein: CASSSRDKQETQYF. The CDR3 region has the DNA TGTGCCAGCAGCTCCCGGGACAAACAAGAGACCCAGTACTTC.

The J gene is TRBJ2-7, the V gene TRBV5-6; no firm D call. V was clipped by 4 bases and J by 0 bases, with 8 bases between them. Germline V gives CDR1 SGHDT, CDR2 YYEEEE. This CDR3 has 13 residues. CDR3 sequence reads: CASSPGFSYEQYF. CDR3 sequence (DNA): TGTGCCAGCAGCCCGGGTTTCTCCTACGAGCAGTACTTC. Full variable domain (rest looked up from reference TRBV5-6 and TRBJ2-7): DAGVTQSPTHLIKTRGQQVTLRCSPKSGHDTVSWYQQALGQGPQFIFQYYEEEERQRGNFPDRFSGHQFPNYSSELNVNALLLGDSALYLCASSPGFSYEQYFGPGTRLTVT.

The rearrangement links TRBV13 to TRBJ2-5, with 10 bases fitting TRBD1. The CDR3 spans 15 residues. Germline V CDR1 and CDR2: PRHDT, FYEKMQ (reference sequence). The ends lost 3 bases at V and 5 bases at J; junction bases unmatched: 6. CDR3 nucleotides: TGTGCCAGCAGCTTGCGACAGGGGGCGAGGGAGACCCAGTACTTC. Its translation is CASSLRQGARETQYF.

The chain couples TRBV28 to TRBJ1-4, with 7 nucleotides matching TRBD1. The V and J ends lost 7 bases and 4 bases, in that order; junction bases with no gene match: 12. Germline CDR1 is MDHEN and CDR2 is SYDVKM. The CDR3 runs to 16 residues. For the CDR3, the DNA is TGTGCCAGCACCTCGGGGCAGGGGGAGATTAATGAAAAACTGTTTTTT. This encodes CASTSGQGEINEKLFF.

This clone was counted a single time. The chain is built from TRBV28 and TRBJ1-2; D is unclear. The CDR3 length is 20 residues. V was shortened by 3 bases and J by 4 bases, with 30 bases between the two germline ends. The germline V gene encodes CDR1 MDHEN and CDR2 SYDVKM. The CDR3 DNA reads as TGTGCCAGCAGTTTCAGTAGCTTACCGGGGATCGGACCCTCTGGCTATGGCTACACCTTC. Translation gives CASSFSSLPGIGPSGYGYTF.

The chain carries TRBV11-2 and TRBJ2-3, with a weak D call TRBD2 (5 bases). CDR1 and CDR2 from the germline V gene are SGHAT and FQNNGV. This CDR3 contains 15 residues. V shed 5 bases and J shed 1 base, with 13 bases lying between them. The CDR3 DNA is TGTGCCAGCAGCCCGCGCCCCGGGGGCACAGATACGCAGTATTTT. It translates to CASSPRPGGTDTQYF.

This chain links TRBV6-5 with TRBJ2-1; 11 bases fit TRBD2. This CDR3 has 13 residues. With V trimmed by 6 bases and J by 9 bases, 4 bases remained unmatched. Looked up from germline, CDR1 is MNHEY and CDR2 is SVGAGI. The CDR3 DNA follows: TGTGCCAGCAGCATCGGGACTAGCGGTGAGCAGTTCTTC. This gives the protein CASSIGTSGEQFF.